This TCR beta chain was recovered during a study of spatial heterogeneity in lung cancer (dated by TCRdb to the late 2010s). At the level of the whole study: More beta-chain than alpha-chain transcripts were consistently detected, likely reflecting higher beta-chain transcript abundance. At surgery, hundreds of tumor regions, around 64 matched nontumor lung samples and about 56 PBMC samples were TCR-sequenced for both alpha and beta chains. A strong correlation was found between TCR transcript counts in tumor regions and a T cell transcriptional module score from matched bulk RNA-seq. In non-small cell lung cancer, the study quantitatively compared TCR alpha and beta repertoires across several tumor regions, matched nontumor lung, and blood. Nonsynonymous mutation counts, determined by whole-exome sequencing of tumor tissue, were related to TCR repertoire features. In the raw uncorrected reads, each unique combination of TCR and UMI appeared more than ten times on average. General study outcomes and caveats: Additional single-cell paired TCR alpha and beta sequencing was considered necessary to confirm, at a functional level, the hypothesis that regional TCRs recognize regional mutations. The tumor nonsynonymous mutation count correlated with the number of expanded alpha and beta TCRs within the tumor. Counts of ubiquitous and regional expanded TCRs correlated with counts of ubiquitous and regional nonsynonymous mutations, respectively. Estimated TCR-seq coverage of tumor T cells was only 5.5% to 7% for alpha chains and about 13% for beta chains.

In this sample, this clonotype turned up many times. Its binding antigen is unknown. Base qualities are missing; no much larger clone stands one base away. Trimming at the junction amounts to 5 bases on V and 6 bases on J, and the germline ends lie 12 bases apart. Reading from cysteine to phenylalanine, the CDR3 counts 13 amino acids. Only the CDR3 DNA stays, 39 bases, in frame from base 1. Via the germline V gene, CDR1 is SGHTA and CDR2 FQGNSA. Explained via the paper, the time point label denotes: sample taken at primary tumor resection. Donors were under 95 patients with early-stage, untreated non-small cell lung cancer from the lung TRACERx cohort. TCR sequencing used whole RNA extracted from tumor and nontumor lung tissue, or from cryopreserved PBMC samples, without cell sorting. Patients were selected for TCR sequencing only if sufficient RNA was available from at least two tumor regions. Before being selected, tumor and adjacent nontumor lung specimens were reviewed by a lung pathologist.

The library was produced with 5' RACE. The listed sequencing device is NextSeq 500. To allow correction of PCR and sequencing errors, the TCR library protocol tagged every TCR cDNA molecule with a unique molecular identifier. As for the original processing: TCR identification, UMI-based error correction and CDR3 extraction were performed with Decombinator tools. Expanded TCRs were defined as those above a frequency of 2 per 1,000, corresponding to the top 1% of the tumor frequency distribution. Expanded tumor TCRs were classed as regional if statistically deemed absent (corrected P<0.05) from at least one tumor region, otherwise ubiquitous. Renyi diversity was computed with the R vegan package after each repertoire had been subsampled 100 times to 5,000 TCRs. CDR3 similarity networks were constructed using string-kernel similarity of amino acid triplets, with links drawn between CDR3s whose pairwise similarity was above 0.82. TCRdb trimmed the raw reads at Q25, called clones with MiXCR and kept productive beta chains. Rows are unified per CDR3 protein, each entry keeping the most common DNA and genes. The authors' filters were not applied to this entry. For this sample there are over 9,000 distinct CDR3 sequences; roughly 15% appear just once. About a sixth of the sample goes to the ten largest clones.

The chain uses TRBV7-2 and TRBJ2-3; the best D guess is TRBD1, with 7 bases matching. Here the sequenced sample was lung tumor tissue, taken at surgery. The receptor comes from a male donor with early-stage non-small cell lung cancer. The DNA sequence follows: TGTGCCAGCAGCATCCAGGGGGGTGATACGCAGTATTTT. The encoded protein is CASSIQGGDTQYF.